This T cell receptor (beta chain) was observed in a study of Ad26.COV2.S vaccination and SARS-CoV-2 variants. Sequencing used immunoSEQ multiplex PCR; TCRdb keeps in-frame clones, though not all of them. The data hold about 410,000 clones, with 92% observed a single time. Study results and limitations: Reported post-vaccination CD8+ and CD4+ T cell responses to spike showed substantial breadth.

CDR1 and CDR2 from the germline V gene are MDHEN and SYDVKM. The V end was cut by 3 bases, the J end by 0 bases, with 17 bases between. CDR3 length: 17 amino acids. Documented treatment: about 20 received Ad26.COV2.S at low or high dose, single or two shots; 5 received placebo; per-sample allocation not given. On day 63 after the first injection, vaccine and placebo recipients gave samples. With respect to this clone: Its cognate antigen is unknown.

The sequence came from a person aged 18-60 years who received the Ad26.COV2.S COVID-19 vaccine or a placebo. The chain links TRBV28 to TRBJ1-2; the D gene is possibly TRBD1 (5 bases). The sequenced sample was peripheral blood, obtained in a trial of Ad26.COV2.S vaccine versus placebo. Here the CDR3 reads CASSFSGRVSSNYGYTF. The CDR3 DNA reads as TGTGCCAGCAGTTTTTCAGGGAGGGTTAGTTCTAACTATGGCTACACCTTC.